What follows are 10 T cell receptor beta chains derived from one specimen sequenced in a study of Ad26.COV2.S vaccination and SARS-CoV-2 variants. The treatment is: 15 to 20 received Ad26.COV2.S at low or high dose, single or two shots; 5 received placebo; per-sample allocation not given. All samples were drawn on day 63, counting from the first vaccine or placebo injection. Sequencing used immunoSEQ multiplex PCR; TCRdb keeps in-frame clones, though not all of them. The table includes approximately 340,000 clones, roughly 84% detected once. The specimen comprised peripheral blood, sampled in a trial of Ad26.COV2.S vaccine versus placebo. Receptor source: a person between 18 and 59 years old who received the Ad26.COV2.S COVID-19 vaccine or a placebo.

DNA of the CDR3: TGTGCCAGCAGCCCCCAGGGGGCCGGGGAGCTGTTTTTT. Translation: CASSPQGAGELFF. This sequence joins TRBV7-8 and TRBJ2-2, with 7 bases lining up with TRBD1. The CDR3 runs 13 residues. Germline trimming cut 5 bases from V and 6 bases from J; bases unmatched to any gene: 3. Germline CDR1 and CDR2: SGHVS and FQNEAQ.

This clone turned up a few times. The gene calls are TRBV6-1 and TRBJ1-6, with D perhaps TRBD1 (6 bases). This CDR3 region has 14 residues. V lost 0 bases to trimming and J lost 10 bases, with 10 bases between them. Germline V gives CDR1 MNHNS, CDR2 SASEGT. The CDR3 DNA sequence: TGTGCCAGCAGTGAAGCCGGGGGGCGGTCACCCCTCCACTTT. Translated, it gives CASSEAGGRSPLHF.

This clone was observed a single time. The J gene is TRBJ1-1, the V gene TRBV29-1; TRBD1 aligns across 8 bases. CDR1 is SQVTM, CDR2 ANQGSEA, per germline. The CDR3 contains 15 residues. The trim removed 5 bases at V and 4 bases at J, leaving 12 bases unmatched. This chain's CDR3 is CSVLSAGGLSTEAFF. The DNA for the CDR3 is TGCAGCGTTCTAAGCGCAGGGGGCTTAAGCACTGAAGCTTTCTTT.

This rearrangement joins TRBV27 to TRBJ2-1, with D possibly matching TRBD2 (6 bases). CDR1 is MNHEY, CDR2 SMNVEV, per germline (reference sequence). V was clipped by 5 bases and J by 4 bases, with 12 bases between them. This CDR3 has 14 residues. CDR3 protein: CASSELGGYNEQFF. CDR3 coding DNA: TGTGCCAGCAGTGAACTCGGGGGATACAATGAGCAGTTCTTC.

This sequence joins TRBV5-1 and TRBJ1-4; D is undetermined. The CDR3 has 15 residues. Germline CDR1 and CDR2: SGHRS and YFSETQ. V was clipped by 4 bases and J by 5 bases, with 15 bases between them. The CDR3 nucleotides read TGCGCCAGCAGCCCATGGACGGGTCTAAATGAAAAACTGTTTTTT. As protein: CASSPWTGLNEKLFF.

The V and J genes are TRBV10-3 and TRBJ1-1, with D uncertain. CDR3 size: 15 residues. Deletions cut 2 bases from V and 2 bases from J, with 12 bases between. CDR1 and CDR2 from the germline V gene are ENHRY and SYGVKD. For the CDR3, the DNA is TGTGCCATCAGTGAGGACCTATTACTTAACACTGAAGCTTTCTTT. Translated: CAISEDLLLNTEAFF.

The chain uses TRBV6-4 and TRBJ2-3, with TRBD1 matching over 8 bases. CDR3 length equals 16 residues. The germline CDR1 and CDR2 sequences are MRHNA and SNTAGT. The ends lost 5 bases at V and 0 bases at J; junction bases unmatched: 7. The DNA of the CDR3 is TGTGCCAGCAGTCTTACAGGGGGAACTAGCACAGATACGCAGTATTTT. Its protein product is CASSLTGGTSTDTQYF.

The V call is TRBV19, the J call TRBJ1-2, with a tentative D call TRBD1 (6 bases). The CDR3 is 14 amino acids. The germline V gene encodes CDR1 LNHDA and CDR2 SQIVND (reference sequence). Deletions cut 6 bases from V and 7 bases from J, with 18 bases between. Written as DNA, the CDR3 is TGTGCCAGTAGCACCCAACAGGGAATTGGTGGCTACACCTTC. Its translation: CASSTQQGIGGYTF.

The CDR3 here is CASSPSGTSGTDTQYF. The CDR3 DNA reads as TGTGCCAGCAGTCCGTCCGGGACTAGCGGGACAGATACGCAGTATTTT. The chain joins TRBV28 to TRBJ2-3; TRBD2 matches at 12 bases. Germline CDR1 reads MDHEN; CDR2 reads SYDVKM. V lost 5 bases and J lost 3; bases outside the gene matches: 6. The length of the CDR3 is 16 residues.

DNA for the CDR3: TGTGCCAGCAGTTACTCAGTCTCAGGGCAGGGGTTTGGCTACACCTTC. Amino acid sequence: CASSYSVSGQGFGYTF. This chain connects TRBV6-5 to TRBJ1-2, with D maybe TRBD1 (6 bases). V was pared by 0 bases and J by 7 bases, with 18 bases between. The CDR3 is 16 amino acids. CDR1 MNHEY and CDR2 SVGAGI come from the germline V gene.